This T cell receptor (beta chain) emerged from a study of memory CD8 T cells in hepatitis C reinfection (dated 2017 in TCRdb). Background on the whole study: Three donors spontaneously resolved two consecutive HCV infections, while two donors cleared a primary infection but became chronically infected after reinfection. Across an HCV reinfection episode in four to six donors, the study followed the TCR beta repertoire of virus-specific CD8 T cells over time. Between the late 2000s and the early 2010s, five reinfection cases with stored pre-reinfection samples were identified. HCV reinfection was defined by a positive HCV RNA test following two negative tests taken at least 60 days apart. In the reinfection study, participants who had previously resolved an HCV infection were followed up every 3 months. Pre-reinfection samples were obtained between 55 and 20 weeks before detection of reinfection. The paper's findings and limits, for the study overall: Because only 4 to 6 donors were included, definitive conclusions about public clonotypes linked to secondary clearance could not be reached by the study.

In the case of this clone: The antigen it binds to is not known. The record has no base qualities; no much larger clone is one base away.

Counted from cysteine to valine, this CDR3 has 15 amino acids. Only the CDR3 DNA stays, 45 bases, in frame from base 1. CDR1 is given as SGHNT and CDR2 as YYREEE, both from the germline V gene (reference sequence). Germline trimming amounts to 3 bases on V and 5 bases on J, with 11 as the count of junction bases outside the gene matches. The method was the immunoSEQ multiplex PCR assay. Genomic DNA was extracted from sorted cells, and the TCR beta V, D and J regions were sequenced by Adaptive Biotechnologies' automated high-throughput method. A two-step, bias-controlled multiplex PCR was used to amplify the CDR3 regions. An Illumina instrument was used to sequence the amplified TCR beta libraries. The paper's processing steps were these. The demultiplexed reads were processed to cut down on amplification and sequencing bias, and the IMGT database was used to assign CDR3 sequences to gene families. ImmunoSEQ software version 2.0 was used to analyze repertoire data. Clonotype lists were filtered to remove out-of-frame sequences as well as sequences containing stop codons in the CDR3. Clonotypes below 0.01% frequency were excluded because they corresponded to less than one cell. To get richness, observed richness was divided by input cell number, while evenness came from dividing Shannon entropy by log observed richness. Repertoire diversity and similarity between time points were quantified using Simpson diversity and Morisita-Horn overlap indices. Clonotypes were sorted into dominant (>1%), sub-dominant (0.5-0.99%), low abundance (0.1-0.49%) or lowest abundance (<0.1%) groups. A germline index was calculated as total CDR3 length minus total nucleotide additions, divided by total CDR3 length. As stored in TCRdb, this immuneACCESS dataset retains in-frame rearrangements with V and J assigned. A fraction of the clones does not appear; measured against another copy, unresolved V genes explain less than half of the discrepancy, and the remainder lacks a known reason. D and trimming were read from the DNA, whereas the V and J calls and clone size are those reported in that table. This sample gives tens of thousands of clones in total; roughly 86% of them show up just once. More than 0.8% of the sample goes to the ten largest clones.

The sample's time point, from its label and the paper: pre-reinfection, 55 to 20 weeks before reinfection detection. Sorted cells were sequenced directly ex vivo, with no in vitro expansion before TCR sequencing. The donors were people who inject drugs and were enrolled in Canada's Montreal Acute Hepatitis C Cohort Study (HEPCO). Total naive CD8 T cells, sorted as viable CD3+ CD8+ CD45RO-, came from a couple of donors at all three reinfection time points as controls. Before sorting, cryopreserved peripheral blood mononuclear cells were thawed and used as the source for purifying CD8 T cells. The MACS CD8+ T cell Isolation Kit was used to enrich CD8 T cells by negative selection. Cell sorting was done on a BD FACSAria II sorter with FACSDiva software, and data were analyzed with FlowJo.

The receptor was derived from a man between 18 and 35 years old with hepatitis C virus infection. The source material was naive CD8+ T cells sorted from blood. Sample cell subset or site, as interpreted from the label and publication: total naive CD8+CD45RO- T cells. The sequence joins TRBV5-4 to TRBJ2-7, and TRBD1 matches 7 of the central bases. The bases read TGTGCCAGCAGCTCTGGACAGGAAGACCCCGACGAGCAGTACGTC. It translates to CASSSGQEDPDEQYV.